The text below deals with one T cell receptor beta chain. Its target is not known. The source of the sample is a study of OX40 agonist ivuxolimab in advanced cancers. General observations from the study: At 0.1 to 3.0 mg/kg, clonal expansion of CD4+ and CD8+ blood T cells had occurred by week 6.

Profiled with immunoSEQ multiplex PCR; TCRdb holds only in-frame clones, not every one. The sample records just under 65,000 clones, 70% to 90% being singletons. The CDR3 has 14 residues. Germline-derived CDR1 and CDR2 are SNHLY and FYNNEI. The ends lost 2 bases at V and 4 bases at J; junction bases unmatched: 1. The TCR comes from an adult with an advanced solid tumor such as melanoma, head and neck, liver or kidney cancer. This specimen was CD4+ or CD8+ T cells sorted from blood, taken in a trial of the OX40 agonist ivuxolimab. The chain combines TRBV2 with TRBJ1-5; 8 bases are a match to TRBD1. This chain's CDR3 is CASSERDRNQPQHF. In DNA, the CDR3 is TGTGCCAGCAGTGAACGGGACAGGAATCAGCCCCAGCATTTT.